Listed here are 10 T cell receptor beta chains from one sample, sequenced in a study of shared clonotypes between healthy human individuals. Naive CD8 cells lacked CD45RO and underwent positive selection for CCR7, leaving out terminally differentiated effector memory CD45RA+ cells. Some clones are missing from TCRdb's copy, which holds only in-frame ones; the method was immunoSEQ multiplex PCR. The repertoire holds roughly 1,800,000 clones, with approximately 95% as singletons. Sequencing was carried out using naive CD8+ T cells sorted from blood. These receptors came from a man between 18 and 29 years old in good health.

The rearrangement uses TRBV7-3 and TRBJ1-1; TRBD1 aligns across 8 bases. The junction had 6 bases not matched to a gene; V was cut back by 5 bases and J by 4 bases. The germline gives CDR1 SGHTA, CDR2 FQGTGA. This CDR3 contains 14 residues. The CDR3 spells CASSPQGGVTEAFF. DNA for the CDR3: TGTGCCAGCAGCCCACAGGGGGGGGTCACTGAAGCTTTCTTT.

This sequence joins TRBV6-5 and TRBJ2-7; perhaps TRBD2 as D (6 bases). The germline V gene encodes CDR1 MNHEY and CDR2 SVGAGI. The CDR3 sequence is 14 residues long. Trimming took 0 bases from V and 7 from J, leaving 13 bases between them. CDR3 DNA: TGTGCCAGCAGTTACTCTTCGGTTGGGGGGGAGCAGTACTTC. Amino acids: CASSYSSVGGEQYF.

V gene TRBV28 combines with J gene TRBJ2-2, with no clear D. Germline V gene lookup returns CDR1 MDHEN and CDR2 SYDVKM. The CDR3 runs to 13 residues. With 7 bases removed from V and 6 bases from J, the gap between germline ends came to 12 bases. The CDR3 nucleotides read TGTGCCAGCACCATCCCCGTGGCCGGGGAGCTGTTTTTT. Protein product: CASTIPVAGELFF.

V usage is TRBV6-4 and J usage is TRBJ2-7; 12 nucleotides agree with TRBD2. V was pared by 0 bases and J by 2 bases, with 8 bases of the junction left unmatched. The CDR3 is 18 amino acids. CDR1 and CDR2 from the germline V gene are MRHNA and SNTAGT. The CDR3 sequence is CASSDSGLAGKDPYEQYF. Here the CDR3 DNA reads TGTGCCAGCAGTGACTCTGGACTAGCGGGGAAAGATCCCTACGAGCAGTACTTC.

Here the CDR3 DNA reads TGTGCTAGTGGTTTGTTCGAGCAGTTCTTC. Its protein product is CASGLFEQFF. This chain connects TRBV12-5 to TRBJ2-1; the D is unclear. The CDR3 loop spans 10 amino acids. Germline CDR1 is LGHNT and CDR2 is FRNRAP. Deletions cut 2 bases from V and 10 bases from J, with 3 bases between.

The rearrangement uses TRBV29-1 and TRBJ2-1; 8 nucleotides line up with TRBD2. The germline gives CDR1 SQVTM, CDR2 ANQGSEA. This CDR3 region has 21 residues. J was trimmed by 4 bases and V by 1 base; bases with no gene match: 24. The CDR3 DNA follows: TGCAGCGTTGAAGGGACTAGCCTAGTCCTCAGTGGGGGCTCACATTACAATGAGCAGTTCTTC. Translation gives CSVEGTSLVLSGGSHYNEQFF.

The CDR3 protein is CASSLSFGTEPYEQYF. The CDR3 nucleotides read TGTGCCAGCAGTTTAAGTTTTGGGACAGAACCCTACGAGCAGTACTTC. The rearrangement joins TRBV28 to TRBJ2-7; TRBD1 matches at 7 bases. The CDR3 has 16 residues. Germline assignment: CDR1 MDHEN and CDR2 SYDVKM. Trimming took 2 bases from V and 2 from J; bases not matched to a gene: 9. The full variable domain, in which reference TRBV28 and TRBJ2-7 provide the parts outside the CDR3, is DVKVTQSSRYLVKRTGEKVFLECVQDMDHENMFWYRQDPGLGLRLIYFSYDVKMKEKGDIPEGYSVSREKKERFSLILESASTNQTSMYLCASSLSFGTEPYEQYFGPGTRLTVT.

The chain uses TRBV30 and TRBJ2-7; D unclear. The germline V gene encodes CDR1 GTSNPN and CDR2 SVGIG (reference sequence). The CDR3 extends over 12 amino acids. Deletions cut 2 bases from V and 7 bases from J, with 12 bases between. CDR3 in DNA: TGTGCCTGGAGTAGGACCTCTTGGGAGCAGTACTTC. Translating it yields CAWSRTSWEQYF.

The chain is built from TRBV5-4 and TRBJ2-3, with 10 nucleotides matching TRBD2. Per the germline V gene, CDR1 is SGHNT and CDR2 is YYREEE (reference sequence). The CDR3 totals 18 residues. V dropped 1 base and J dropped 2; count of bases not matched to a gene: 10. The CDR3 DNA is TGTGCCAGCAGCTTGCGCGGATGGAGCGGGAGGGCCACAGATACGCAGTATTTT. Protein product: CASSLRGWSGRATDTQYF.

In nucleotides, the CDR3 is TGTGCCTGGTCAAACTCCGGGACTAGAACCTACAATGAGCAGTTCTTC. Its protein product is CAWSNSGTRTYNEQFF. The chain uses TRBV30 and TRBJ2-1; 8 nucleotides line up with TRBD2. CDR1 and CDR2 from the germline V gene are GTSNPN and SVGIG (reference sequence). The CDR3 covers 16 residues. V gave up 5 bases and J gave up 2 bases; unmatched junction bases: 11.